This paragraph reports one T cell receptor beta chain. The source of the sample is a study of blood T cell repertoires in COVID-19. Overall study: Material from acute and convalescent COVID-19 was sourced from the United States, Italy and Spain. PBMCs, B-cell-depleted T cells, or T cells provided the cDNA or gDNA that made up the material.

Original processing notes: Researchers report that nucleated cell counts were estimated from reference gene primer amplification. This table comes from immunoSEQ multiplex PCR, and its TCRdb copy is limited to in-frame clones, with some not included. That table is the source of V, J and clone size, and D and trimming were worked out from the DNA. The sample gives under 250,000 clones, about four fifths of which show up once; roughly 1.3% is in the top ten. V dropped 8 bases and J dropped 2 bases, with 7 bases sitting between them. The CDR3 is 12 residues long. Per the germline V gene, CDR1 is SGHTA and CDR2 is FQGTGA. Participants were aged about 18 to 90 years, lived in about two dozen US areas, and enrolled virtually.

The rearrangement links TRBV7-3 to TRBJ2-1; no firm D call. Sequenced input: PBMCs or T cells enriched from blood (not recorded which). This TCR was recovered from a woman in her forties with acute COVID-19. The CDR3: CASATTYNEQFF. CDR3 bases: TGTGCCAGCGCAACAACCTACAATGAGCAGTTCTTC.